The present TCR beta chain was sequenced within a study of blood T cell repertoires in COVID-19. About the research overall: The United States, Italy and Spain supplied acute and convalescent COVID-19 samples. PBMCs, B-cell-depleted T cells, or T cells provided the cDNA or gDNA that made up the material.

This table comes from immunoSEQ multiplex PCR, and its TCRdb copy is limited to in-frame clones, with some not included. This table has about 240,000 clones, around 83% appearing once. CDR3 length: 14 amino acids. The germline V gene encodes CDR1 SGHAT and CDR2 FQDESV (reference sequence). V was pared by 3 bases and J by 6 bases, with 12 bases between. The source of this sequence is a woman of 80 years or more with acute or convalescent COVID-19. J is TRBJ2-1 and V is TRBV11-1; D gene unclear. Specimen: peripheral blood. The CDR3 DNA follows: TGTGCCAGCAGCTTTGGGCCTTTTATCAATGAGCAGTTCTTC. Protein product: CASSFGPFINEQFF.